The clone carrying this T cell receptor (beta chain) occurred once. The CDR3 runs to 15 residues. The ends lost 5 bases at V and 2 bases at J; junction bases unmatched: 8. The germline gives CDR1 MNHEY, CDR2 SVGAGI. These data are taken from a study of sequential checkpoint blockade in melanoma. Study context: Each arm's sequence ended with maintenance nivolumab.

Specified treatment: randomized to nivolumab then ipilimumab (arm A) or the reverse (arm B). Live CD3+CD8+ CD19− CD56− cells were sorted from PBMCs. The repertoire was sequenced with immunoSEQ multiplex PCR; TCRdb's copy has only in-frame clones and lacks some. The table shows about 5,300 clones, with less than 75% occurring only once. The chain links TRBV6-5 to TRBJ2-7, with 8 bases fitting TRBD1. The sequences come from CD8+ T cells sorted from blood (inferred from file names), collected from a patient given nivolumab and ipilimumab in sequence. This receptor was obtained from a human donor with melanoma. The CDR3 sequence: CASSGLGQGTYEQYF. CDR3 sequence (DNA): TGTGCCAGCAGTGGACTTGGACAGGGTACCTACGAGCAGTACTTC.